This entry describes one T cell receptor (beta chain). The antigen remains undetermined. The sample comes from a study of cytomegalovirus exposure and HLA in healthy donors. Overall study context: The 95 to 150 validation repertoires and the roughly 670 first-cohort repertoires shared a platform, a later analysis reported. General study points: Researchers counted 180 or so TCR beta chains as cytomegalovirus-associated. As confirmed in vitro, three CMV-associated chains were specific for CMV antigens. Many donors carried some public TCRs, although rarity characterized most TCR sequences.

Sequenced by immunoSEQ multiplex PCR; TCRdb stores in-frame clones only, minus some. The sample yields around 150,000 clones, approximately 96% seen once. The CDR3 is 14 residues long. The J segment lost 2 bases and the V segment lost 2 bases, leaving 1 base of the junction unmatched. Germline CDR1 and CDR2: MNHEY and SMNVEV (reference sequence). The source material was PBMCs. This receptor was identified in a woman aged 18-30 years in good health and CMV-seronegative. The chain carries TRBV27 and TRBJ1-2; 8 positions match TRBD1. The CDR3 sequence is CASSLRTGNYGYTF. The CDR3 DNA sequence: TGTGCCAGCAGTTTAAGGACAGGGAACTATGGCTACACCTTC.